The 4 T cell receptor beta chains presented below share a single source sample, sequenced in a study of regulatory T cells in long-lasting Graves disease. CDR3 regions were amplified by Arm-PCR using iRepertoire HTBI primers to build TCR beta libraries. TCRdb passed the multiplex PCR reads through MiXCR, listing each CDR3 protein once. The sample lists more than 400,000 distinct CDR3 sequences; about 15% were seen once. Specified time point: newly diagnosed GD, antithyroid drugs for less than 3 months. PBMCs were the source of the RNA used for TCR sequencing. The same specimen was also included in a second study, on T cells in Graves' hyperthyroidism and ophthalmopathy.

The sequencing used peripheral blood mononuclear cells (PBMCs), collected at new diagnosis, from a patient treated with antithyroid drugs. These receptors all stem from a woman aged 25 to 39 with Graves disease.

This clonotype was counted at least ten times. The genes are TRBV7-9 and TRBJ2-1, with D perhaps matching TRBD1 (6 bases). The CDR3 loop spans 12 amino acids. Germline lookup yields CDR1 SEHNR and CDR2 FQNEAQ (reference sequence). V was clipped by 6 bases and J by 8 bases, with 11 bases between them. Here the CDR3 reads CASRQKGDEQFF. The CDR3 DNA is TGTGCCAGCAGGCAAAAGGGGGATGAGCAGTTCTTC.

The table lists this clonotype with a count of one. A read error is possible here, since a much larger clone lies one base away. This chain connects TRBV3-1 to TRBJ2-2; D remains ambiguous. There are 12 residues in the CDR3. The germline gives CDR1 LGHDT, CDR2 YNNKEL (reference sequence). The V end lost 5 bases, the J end lost 16 bases, and 17 bases lay between the germline ends. CDR3 amino acids: CASSSPRAWPFF. CDR3 sequence (DNA): TGTGCCAGCAGCTCTCCCCGGGCTTGGCCGTTTTTT.

As for this clonotype: This may be a read error: a much more frequent sequence differs by one nucleotide. V gene TRBV30 combines with J gene TRBJ2-1; D is ambiguous. The CDR3 length is 11 residues. CDR1 and CDR2 (germline): GTSNPN, SVGIG (reference sequence). The CDR3 bases are TGTGCCCGGAGAGTTAACAATGAGCAGTTCTTC. It codes for CARRVNNEQFF. The variable domain in full, with the rest retrieved from reference TRBV30 and TRBJ2-1, is SQTIHQWPATLVQPVGSPLSLECTVEGTSNPNLYWYRQAAGRGLQLLFYSVGIGQISSEVPQNLSASRPQDRQFILSSKKLLLSDSGFYLCARRVNNEQFFGPGTRLTVL.

This clonotype has at least ten counts. V and J are TRBV28 and TRBJ1-5; perhaps TRBD1 as D (5 bases). There are 14 residues in the CDR3. With 4 bases removed from V and 9 bases from J, the gap between germline ends came to 16 bases. Germline values: CDR1 MDHEN, CDR2 SYDVKM. This chain's CDR3 is CASSSSPPGWPQHF. As DNA, the CDR3 is TGTGCCAGCAGTTCCTCCCCCCCAGGGTGGCCCCAGCATTTT.